A few counts support the clone carrying this TCR beta chain. The antigen is unknown. TCRdb reanalysed the reads using MiXCR and keeps one entry per CDR3 protein. The data hold hundreds of thousands of distinct CDR3 sequences, with 30% to 35% observed a single time. Germline CDR1 SGHTA, CDR2 FQGTGA. This CDR3 comprises 14 residues. V was cut by 2 bases and J by 5 bases, with 10 bases left in between. The entry originates in a study of T cell repertoires in cytomegalovirus infection. This chain joins TRBV7-3 and TRBJ1-5; no firm D call. The receptor comes from a human donor in good health (CMV status not recorded). Some clones in this sample may be carry-over from other donors' samples. Here the sequenced sample was cultured PBMCs, taken from culture after CMV antigen stimulation. For the CDR3, the DNA is TGTGCCAGCAGCTTAGAGCCAGTTGATCAGCCCCAGCATTTT. Translation gives CASSLEPVDQPQHF.